This T cell receptor beta chain appears in the sequencing data of a study of regulatory and conventional T cells in breast cancer (dated by TCRdb to the mid-2010s). From cysteine to phenylalanine, the CDR3 is 15 amino acids long. The read is trimmed to its CDR3 DNA, 45 bases read in frame from base 1. Germline trimming amounts to 0 bases on V and 7 bases on J, with 4 as the count of junction bases outside the gene matches. For CDR1 and CDR2, the germline V gene (reference sequence) lists LGHDT and YNNKEL. Note on this clonotype: Its antigen is still unknown. No base quality information exists; no much larger clone differs at one position.

The library was produced with PCR. Data came from an Illumina MiSeq. TCRdb took the public reads, trimmed them with fastp at Q25, ran MiXCR for clone calling and kept in-frame beta chains. Every distinct CDR3 protein forms one entry, paired with its most common genes and DNA. Counted in this sample were roughly 15,000 distinct CDR3 sequences; 25% to 40% of them appeared once. 1.5% to 2% of the sample lies in the top ten. This chain joins TRBV3-1 to TRBJ1-5; 9 central nucleotides agree with TRBD1. This TCR derives from a female donor in good health. The sequenced sample consisted of conventional T cells from blood. The sequenced DNA: TGTGCCAGCAGCCAAGATCACAGGGGGCCCCAGCCCCAGCATTTT. Its translation reads: CASSQDHRGPQPQHF.